This is a list of T cell receptor beta chains from one sample in a study of tumor-infiltrating lymphocytes in primary liver carcinoma. TCRdb ran MiXCR on the multiplex PCR reads and lists one entry per CDR3 protein. The sample has around 100,000 distinct CDR3 sequences, around 63% seen once. The material sequenced was liver tumor tissue from sampling region 5. These receptors came from a woman aged 55 to 70 with primary liver carcinoma and hepatitis B virus infection. Both conserved end residues are part of each CDR3. Fields, in order: clone size, V gene, D gene, J gene, CDR3 protein, CDR3 DNA. The D gene is left open where the match is weak. The size field is filled for only some rows; it gives once, few, many or a size class.

size: .; V: TRBV28; D: .; J: TRBJ2-3; CDR3: CASSLTNEGDTQYF; DNA: TGTGCCAGCAGTTTGACTAACGAGGGGGATACGCAGTATTTT
size: .; V: TRBV20-1; D: TRBD1; J: TRBJ2-2; CDR3: CSARGHRGNTGELFF; DNA: TGCAGTGCTAGAGGTCACAGGGGGAACACCGGGGAGCTGTTTTTT
size: .; V: TRBV30; D: .; J: TRBJ2-2; CDR3: CAWSGTEVAGEPFF; DNA: TGTGCCTGGAGTGGAACAGAGGTGGCCGGGGAGCCGTTTTTT
size: .; V: TRBV11-1; D: .; J: TRBJ1-1; CDR3: CVSSLGRGRNGAFF; DNA: TGTGTCAGCAGCTTAGGACGAGGACGGAACGGAGCTTTCTTT
size: .; V: TRBV21-1; D: .; J: TRBJ2-3; CDR3: CASSEGLLAGGWSGTDTQYF; DNA: TGTGCCAGCAGCGAAGGCCTATTAGCGGGAGGTTGGAGTGGCACAGATACGCAGTATTTT
size: many; V: TRBV6-1; D: .; J: TRBJ1-5; CDR3: CASSEAGGPNQPQHF; DNA: TGTGCCAGCAGTGAAGCGGGAGGGCCCAATCAGCCCCAGCATTTT
size: .; V: TRBV30; D: .; J: TRBJ1-2; CDR3: CTWSVSQGVRIYGYTF; DNA: TGTACCTGGAGTGTCTCACAGGGAGTCCGCATCTATGGCTACACCTTC
size: .; V: TRBV7-8; D: TRBD1; J: TRBJ1-5; CDR3: CASSLEVGGYGGPQHF; DNA: TGTGCCAGCAGCTTAGAGGTAGGGGGCTATGGAGGGCCCCAGCATTTT
size: many; V: TRBV29-1; D: TRBD2; J: TRBJ2-2; CDR3: CSPPGGSGRAGTGELFF; DNA: TGCAGCCCTCCCGGTGGTAGCGGGAGGGCGGGCACCGGGGAGCTGTTTTTT
size: .; V: TRBV5-1; D: TRBD2; J: TRBJ2-1; CDR3: CASSFSGSRNEQIF; DNA: TGCGCCAGCAGCTTTAGCGGGAGCAGGAATGAGCAGATCTTC
size: .; V: TRBV6-4; D: .; J: TRBJ2-5; CDR3: CASLRFSLEETQCF; DNA: TGTGCCAGTCTGAGGTTCTCGTTAGAGGAGACCCAGTGCTTC
size: few; V: TRBV11-2; D: .; J: TRBJ1-1; CDR3: CTSSLLRTEAFF; DNA: TGTACCAGCAGCTTATTGAGGACTGAAGCCTTCTTT
size: .; V: TRBV11-3; D: TRBD2; J: TRBJ2-1; CDR3: CASSSRGAPTMGNEQFF; DNA: TGTGCCAGCAGCTCGCGGGGGGCGCCGACCATGGGCAATGAGCAGTTCTTC
size: many; V: TRBV7-9; D: .; J: TRBJ1-2; CDR3: CASSLSGRLNYGYTF; DNA: TGTGCCAGCAGCTTATCCGGACGGCTTAACTATGGCTACACCTTC
size: .; V: TRBV6-5; D: TRBD2; J: TRBJ2-1; CDR3: CACSHSTSGRANEQFF; DNA: TGTGCCTGCAGTCACTCGACTAGCGGGAGGGCCAATGAGCAGTTCTTC
size: .; V: TRBV10-3; D: .; J: TRBJ1-4; CDR3: CAISRIGTNEKLFF; DNA: TGTGCCATCAGCCGTATAGGGACTAATGAAAAACTGTTTTTT
size: .; V: TRBV11-2; D: .; J: TRBJ2-2; CDR3: CASTRDRDRGRGELLF; DNA: TGTGCCAGCACCCGCGACCGGGACAGAGGGCGCGGGGAGCTGCTTTTT
size: .; V: TRBV11-3; D: .; J: TRBJ2-2; CDR3: CASSLGRLTENTGELFF; DNA: TGCGCCAGCAGCTTAGGCAGGCTAACGGAAAACACCGGGGAGCTGTTTTTT
size: once; V: TRBV11-2; D: .; J: TRBJ2-3; CDR3: CVGSLAARTDTQYF; DNA: TGTGTCGGCAGCTTAGCGGCCCGCACAGATACGCAGTATTTT
size: once; V: TRBV11-3; D: TRBD2; J: TRBJ2-1; CDR3: CASSLGRGGRAGYNEQFF; DNA: TGTGCCAGTAGTTTAGGTCGAGGCGGGAGGGCCGGCTACAATGAGCAGTTCTTC
size: .; V: TRBV28; D: .; J: TRBJ1-2; CDR3: CASSGSDGGNYGYIF; DNA: TGTGCCAGCAGTGGATCGGACGGAGGTAACTATGGCTACATCTTC
size: .; V: TRBV11-2; D: .; J: TRBJ2-1; CDR3: CASSPEAYNEHFF; DNA: TGTGCCAGCAGCCCCGAGGCCTACAATGAGCACTTCTTC
size: many; V: TRBV5-4; D: TRBD1; J: TRBJ2-7; CDR3: CAAGSGGFYEQYF; DNA: TGTGCCGCCGGATCAGGGGGATTTTACGAGCAGTACTTC
size: .; V: TRBV6-1; D: .; J: TRBJ2-3; CDR3: CASSPRGRGTDTQYF; DNA: TGTGCCAGTAGTCCCCGGGGCAGGGGAACAGATACGCAGTATTTT